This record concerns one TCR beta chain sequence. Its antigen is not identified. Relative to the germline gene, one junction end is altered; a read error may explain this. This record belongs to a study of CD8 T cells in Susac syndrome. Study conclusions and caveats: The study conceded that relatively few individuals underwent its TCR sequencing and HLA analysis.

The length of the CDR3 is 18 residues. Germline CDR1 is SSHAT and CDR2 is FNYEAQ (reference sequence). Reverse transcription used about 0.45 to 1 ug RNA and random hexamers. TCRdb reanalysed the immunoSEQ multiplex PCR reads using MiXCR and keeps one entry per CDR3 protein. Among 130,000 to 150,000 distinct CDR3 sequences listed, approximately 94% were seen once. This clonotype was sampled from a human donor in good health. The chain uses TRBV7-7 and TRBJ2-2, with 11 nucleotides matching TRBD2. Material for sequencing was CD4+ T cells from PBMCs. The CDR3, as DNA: TGTGCTAGCAGCTTGGCCCTAGCGGGAGGCGCGAACACCGGGGAGCTGTTTTTT. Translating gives CASSLALAGGANTGELFF.